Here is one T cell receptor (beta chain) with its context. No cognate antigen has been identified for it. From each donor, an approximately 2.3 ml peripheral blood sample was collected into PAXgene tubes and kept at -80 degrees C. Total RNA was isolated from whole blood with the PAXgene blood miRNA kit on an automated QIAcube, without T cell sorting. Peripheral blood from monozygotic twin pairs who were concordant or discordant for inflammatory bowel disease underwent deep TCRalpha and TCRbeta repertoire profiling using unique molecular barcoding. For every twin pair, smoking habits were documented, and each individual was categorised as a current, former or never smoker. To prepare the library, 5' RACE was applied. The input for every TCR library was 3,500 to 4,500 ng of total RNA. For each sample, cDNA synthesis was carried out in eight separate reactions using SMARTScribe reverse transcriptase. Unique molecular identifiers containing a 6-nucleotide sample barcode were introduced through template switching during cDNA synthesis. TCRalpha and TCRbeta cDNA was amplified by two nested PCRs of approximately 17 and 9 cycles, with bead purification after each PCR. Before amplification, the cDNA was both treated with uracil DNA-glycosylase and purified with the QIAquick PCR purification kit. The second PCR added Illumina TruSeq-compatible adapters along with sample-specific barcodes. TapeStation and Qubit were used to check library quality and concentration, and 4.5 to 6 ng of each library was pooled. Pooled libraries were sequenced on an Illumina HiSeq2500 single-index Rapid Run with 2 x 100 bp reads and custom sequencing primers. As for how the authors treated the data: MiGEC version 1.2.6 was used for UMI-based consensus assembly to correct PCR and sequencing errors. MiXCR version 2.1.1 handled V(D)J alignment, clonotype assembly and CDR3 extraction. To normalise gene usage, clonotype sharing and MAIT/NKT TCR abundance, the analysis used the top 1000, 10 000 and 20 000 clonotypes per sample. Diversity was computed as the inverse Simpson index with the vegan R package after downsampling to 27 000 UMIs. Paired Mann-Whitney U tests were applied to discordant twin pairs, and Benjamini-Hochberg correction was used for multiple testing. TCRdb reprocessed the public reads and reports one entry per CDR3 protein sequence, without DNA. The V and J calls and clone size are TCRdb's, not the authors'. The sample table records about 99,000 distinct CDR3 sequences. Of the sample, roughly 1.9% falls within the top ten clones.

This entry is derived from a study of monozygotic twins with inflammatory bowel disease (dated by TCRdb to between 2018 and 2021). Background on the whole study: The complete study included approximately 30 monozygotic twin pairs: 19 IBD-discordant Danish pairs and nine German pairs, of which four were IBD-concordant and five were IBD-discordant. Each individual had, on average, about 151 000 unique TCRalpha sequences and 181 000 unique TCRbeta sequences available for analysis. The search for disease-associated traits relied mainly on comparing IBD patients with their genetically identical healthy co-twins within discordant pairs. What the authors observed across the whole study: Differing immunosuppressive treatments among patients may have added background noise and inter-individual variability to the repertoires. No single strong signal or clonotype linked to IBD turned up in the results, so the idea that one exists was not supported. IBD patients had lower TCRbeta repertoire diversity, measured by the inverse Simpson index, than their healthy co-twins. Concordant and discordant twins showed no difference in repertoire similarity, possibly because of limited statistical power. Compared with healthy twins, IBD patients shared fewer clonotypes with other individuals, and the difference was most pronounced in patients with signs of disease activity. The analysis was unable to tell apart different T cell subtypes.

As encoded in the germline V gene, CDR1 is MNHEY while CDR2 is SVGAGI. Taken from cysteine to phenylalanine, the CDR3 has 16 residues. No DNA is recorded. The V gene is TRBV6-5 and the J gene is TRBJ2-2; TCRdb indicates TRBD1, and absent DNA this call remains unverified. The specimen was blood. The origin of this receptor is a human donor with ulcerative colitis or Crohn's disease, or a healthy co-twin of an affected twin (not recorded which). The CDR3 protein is CASSYGTVWNTGELFF.